The rows below give T cell receptor beta chains drawn from one sample of a study of T-cell reconstitution after alpha-beta-depleted transplantation in children. TCRdb reprocessed the PCR reads via MiXCR and lists one record per CDR3 protein. The data show about 500,000 distinct CDR3 sequences, approximately 29% seen once. The sample consisted of PBMCs from the stem cell graft donor, taken from the stem cell graft. The receptors shown here come from a human donor who donated a stem cell graft to a child with aplastic anemia. The CDR3 runs from the conserved cysteine through the conserved F or W. Each record gives: D gene, J gene, clone size, V gene, CDR3 DNA, CDR3 protein. A D gene is named only where the DNA matches it firmly. The listing skips clone size in some rows; elsewhere it reads once, few, many or a size class.

>TRBD1|TRBJ1-6|few|TRBV7-2
TGTGCCAGCAGCCCCGGACAGGGTCCTCATTCACCCCTCCACTTT
CASSPGQGPHSPLHF
>TRBD2|TRBJ2-1|-|TRBV6-1
TGTGCCAGCAGGCTCTCCGGGACTAGCGGGTCCAATGAGCAGTTCTTC
CASRLSGTSGSNEQFF
>-|TRBJ1-1|-|TRBV29-1
TGCAGCGCCCTGGGGGGCCCCGTTACTGAAGCTTTCTTT
CSALGGPVTEAFF
>-|TRBJ1-2|-|TRBV6-2/TRBV6-3
TGTGCCAGCAGTGCTGCGTTAGGGGCCGGCTACACCTTC
CASSAALGAGYTF
>TRBD1|TRBJ2-5|-|TRBV5-6
TGTGCCAGCAGCTTGGTTCCTCATCGGACACCGGGACAGGGCCAGGAGACCCAGTACTTC
CASSLVPHRTPGQGQETQYF
>-|TRBJ2-1|-|TRBV5-1
TGCGCCAGCAGCTTGGATCCGACTACCGCCTACAATGACCAGTTCTTC
CASSLDPTTAYNDQFF
>-|TRBJ1-1|few|TRBV7-2
TGTGCCAGCAGCTCGCTACGGGCGAACACTGAAGCTTTCTTT
CASSSLRANTEAFF
>-|TRBJ2-2|-|TRBV2
TGTGCCAGCAGTGGAACGGGCACCGGGGAGCTGTTTTTT
CASSGTGTGELFF
>TRBD2|TRBJ2-1|-|TRBV19
TGTGCCAGTAGTATAGGGGGCCTAGCGGGAGGGCTGCGGAATGAGCAGTTCTTC
CASSIGGLAGGLRNEQFF
>-|TRBJ1-2|-|TRBV20-1
TGCAGTGCTAGAGATCCTTCAACAGGGCCCTATGGCTACACCTTC
CSARDPSTGPYGYTF
>-|TRBJ2-3|few|TRBV29-1
TGCAGCGTTGAAGCCCCATCGGGGACAGATACGCAGTATTTT
CSVEAPSGTDTQYF
>-|TRBJ1-5|-|TRBV19
TGTGCCAGTAGTCGGGGGGGATATCAGCCCCAGCATTTT
CASSRGGYQPQHF
>TRBD2|TRBJ2-4|once|TRBV7-2
TGTGCCAGCAGCTTAGGGGCTGCGGGAGGGAGAAACATTCAGTACTTC
CASSLGAAGGRNIQYF
>TRBD2|TRBJ2-2|-|TRBV7-6
TGTGCCAGCAGCCCCTACCAGCGGGGGAACACCGGGGAGCTGTTTTTT
CASSPYQRGNTGELFF
>-|TRBJ2-3|-|TRBV6-2/TRBV6-3
TGTGCCAGCAGTTACATGAGCACAGATACGCAGTATTTT
CASSYMSTDTQYF
>-|TRBJ2-1|-|TRBV29-1
TGCAGCGGCGGCGGAGGGGGAGGGGGTGATGAGCAGTTCTTC
CSGGGGGGGDEQFF
>TRBD2|TRBJ2-7|-|TRBV5-1
TGCGCCAGCAGGGGTCCGACTAGCGGGAGGTTAGCGTCCTCCTACGAGCAGTACTTC
CASRGPTSGRLASSYEQYF
>-|TRBJ2-7|-|TRBV9
TGTGCCAGCAGCGTTCAGGACACCTACGAGCAGTACTTC
CASSVQDTYEQYF
>TRBD2|TRBJ2-7|-|TRBV4-3
TGCGCCAGCAGCCAAGACGGGGGGAGCTACGAGCAGTACTTC
CASSQDGGSYEQYF
>TRBD2|TRBJ2-1|-|TRBV6-1
TGTGCCAGCAGGCCTGACAGCGGGAGGGCCACTCATGAGCAGTTCTTC
CASRPDSGRATHEQFF
>-|TRBJ2-5|few|TRBV10-3
TGTGCCATCGGGGCCCAAGAGACCCAGTACTTC
CAIGAQETQYF
>-|TRBJ2-1|-|TRBV4-3
TGCGCCAGCAGCCAAGATACCGGGAGCTCCTACAATGAGCAGTTCTTC
CASSQDTGSSYNEQFF
>TRBD1|TRBJ2-1|few|TRBV7-2
TGTGCCAGCAGCTTAGCCCCGGGACAGGGGGCTAATGAGCAGTTCTTC
CASSLAPGQGANEQFF
>-|TRBJ2-5|few|TRBV13
TGTGCCAGCAGCTTAAGGGCGAAAGAGACCCAGTACTTC
CASSLRAKETQYF